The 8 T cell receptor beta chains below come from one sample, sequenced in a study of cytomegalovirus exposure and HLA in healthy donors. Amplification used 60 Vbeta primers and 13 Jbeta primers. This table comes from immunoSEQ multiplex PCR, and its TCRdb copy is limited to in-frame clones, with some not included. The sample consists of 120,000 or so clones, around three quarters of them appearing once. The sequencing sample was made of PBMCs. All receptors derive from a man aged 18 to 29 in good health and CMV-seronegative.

CDR3 sequence: CAWAGTSVTGELFF. Written as DNA, the CDR3 is TGTGCCTGGGCCGGGACTAGCGTTACCGGGGAGCTGTTTTTT. The genes are TRBV30 and TRBJ2-2; 10 bases align to TRBD2. The CDR3 contains 14 residues. Germline loops: CDR1 GTSNPN, CDR2 SVGIG (reference sequence). The J segment lost 5 bases and the V segment lost 5 bases, leaving 5 bases of the junction unmatched.

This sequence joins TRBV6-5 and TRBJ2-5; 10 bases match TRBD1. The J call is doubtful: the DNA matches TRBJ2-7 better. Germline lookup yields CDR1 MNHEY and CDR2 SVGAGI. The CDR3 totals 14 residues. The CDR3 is CASSGTGDPYEQYF. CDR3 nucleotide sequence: TGTGCCAGCAGCGGGACAGGGGATCCATACGAGCAGTACTTC.

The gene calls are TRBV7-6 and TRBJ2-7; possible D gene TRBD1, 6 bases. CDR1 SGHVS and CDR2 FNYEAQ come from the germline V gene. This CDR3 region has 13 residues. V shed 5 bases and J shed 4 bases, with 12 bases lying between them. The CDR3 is CASSQGRSYEQYF. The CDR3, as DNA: TGTGCCAGCAGCCAGGGGCGGTCATACGAGCAGTACTTC. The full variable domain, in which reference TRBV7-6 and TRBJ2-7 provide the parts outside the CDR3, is GAGVSQSPRYKVTKRGQDVALRCDPISGHVSLYWYRQALGQGPEFLTYFNYEAQQDKSGLPNDRFSAERPEGSISTLTIQRTEQRDSAMYRCASSQGRSYEQYFGPGTRLTVT.

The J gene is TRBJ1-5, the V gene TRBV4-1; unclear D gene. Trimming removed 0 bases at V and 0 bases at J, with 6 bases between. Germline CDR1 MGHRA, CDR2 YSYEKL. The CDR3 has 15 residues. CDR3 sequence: CASSQDRYSNQPQHF. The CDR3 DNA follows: TGCGCCAGCAGCCAAGACAGATATAGCAATCAGCCCCAGCATTTT.

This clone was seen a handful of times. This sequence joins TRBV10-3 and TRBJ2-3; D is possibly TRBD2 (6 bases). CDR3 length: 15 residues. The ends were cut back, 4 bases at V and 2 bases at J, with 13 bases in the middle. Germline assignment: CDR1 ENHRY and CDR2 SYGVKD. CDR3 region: CAISGGPGVTDTQYF. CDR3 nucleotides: TGTGCCATCAGTGGGGGTCCGGGGGTCACAGATACGCAGTATTTT.

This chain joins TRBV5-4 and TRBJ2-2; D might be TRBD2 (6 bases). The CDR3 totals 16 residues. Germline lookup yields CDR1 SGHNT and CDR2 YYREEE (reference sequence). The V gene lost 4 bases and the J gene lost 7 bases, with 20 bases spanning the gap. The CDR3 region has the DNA TGTGCCAGCAGCCCGGGACTCCCCCCTAGTAGCGGGGAGCTGTTTTTT. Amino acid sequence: CASSPGLPPSSGELFF.

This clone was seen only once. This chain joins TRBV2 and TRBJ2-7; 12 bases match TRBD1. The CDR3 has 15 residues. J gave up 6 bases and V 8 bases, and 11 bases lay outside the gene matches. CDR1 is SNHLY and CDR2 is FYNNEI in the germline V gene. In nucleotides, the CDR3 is TGTGCCAGCCAACTCATCGGGACAGGGGGCCTCGAGCAGTACTTC. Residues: CASQLIGTGGLEQYF.

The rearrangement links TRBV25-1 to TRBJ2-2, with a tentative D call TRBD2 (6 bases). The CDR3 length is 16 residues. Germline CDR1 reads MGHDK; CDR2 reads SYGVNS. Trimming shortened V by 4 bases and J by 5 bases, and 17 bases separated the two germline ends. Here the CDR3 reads CASSGARGVNTGELFF. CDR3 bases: TGTGCCAGCAGTGGAGCGCGGGGAGTCAATACCGGGGAGCTGTTTTTT.